Listed here are 7 T cell receptor beta chains from one sample, sequenced in a study of neurological immune-mediated disorders. MiXCR, run by TCRdb on the 5' RACE reads, gives a single entry per CDR3 protein. The data contain 70,000 to 95,000 distinct CDR3 sequences, under 20% of them singletons. The sequencing input was PBMCs. All receptors derive from a woman in her forties in good health.

V usage is TRBV5-4 and J usage is TRBJ2-1, with D possibly TRBD2 on 5 matching bases. CDR3 length: 13 residues. CDR1 and CDR2 (germline): SGHNT, YYREEE (reference sequence). The ends were cut back, 4 bases at V and 6 bases at J, with 11 bases in the middle. The CDR3 is CASSPSSPNEQFF. CDR3 nucleotide sequence: TGTGCCAGCAGCCCTAGCTCTCCCAATGAGCAGTTCTTC.

This clonotype was observed at least ten times. This chain joins TRBV18 and TRBJ1-2; D is unresolved. Trimming pared 3 bases from V and 3 bases from J, leaving 11 bases between. Germline V gene sequence: CDR1 KGHSH, CDR2 LQKENI. The CDR3 is 14 amino acids. The CDR3 DNA follows: TGTGCCAGCTCACCCGAGAGGGTCGACTATGGCTACACCTTC. Translating gives CASSPERVDYGYTF.

J is TRBJ1-5 and V is TRBV2; D is unresolved. The CDR3 has 16 amino acids. Germline V gene data show CDR1 as SNHLY and CDR2 as FYNNEI. Trimming stripped 6 bases from V and 0 bases from J, with 15 bases between. CDR3 bases: TGTGCCAGCAGGGGAACAGCCTTCGTTAGCAATCAGCCCCAGCATTTT. This codes for CASRGTAFVSNQPQHF.

As for this clonotype: A much larger clonotype is one base distant, so this may be a read error. The V and J genes are TRBV28 and TRBJ2-5; a weak D match, TRBD2 (6 bases). This CDR3 spans 12 amino acids. Germline assignment: CDR1 MDHEN and CDR2 SYDVKM. The CDR3 here is CASSSGEETQNF. The CDR3 nucleotides are TGTGCCAGCAGTTCGGGGGAAGAGACCCAGAACTTC.

The sample holds many counts of this clonotype. The chain couples TRBV5-6 to TRBJ2-7; TRBD1 might be the D (6 bases). The CDR3 runs to 13 residues. The V end was cut by 4 bases, the J end by 5 bases, with 13 bases between. Germline loops: CDR1 SGHDT, CDR2 YYEEEE. CDR3 DNA: TGTGCCAGCAGCACAGGAACAGGGCACGAGCAGTACTTC. Amino acid sequence: CASSTGTGHEQYF.

This clonotype has at least ten counts. The gene calls are TRBV7-2 and TRBJ1-1; 10 positions agree with TRBD1. Germline CDR1 SGHTA, CDR2 FQGNSA. This CDR3 region has 14 residues. Trimming at V came to 5 bases and at J to 6 bases, leaving 6 bases not matched to a gene. In DNA form, the CDR3 reads TGTGCCAGCAGCCCGGGACAGGGGATCGCTGAAGCTTTCTTT. This sequence encodes CASSPGQGIAEAFF.

This clonotype was observed many times. The chain couples TRBV12-3 or TRBV12-4 to TRBJ2-2, with no clear D. This CDR3 is built from 15 residues. V lost 1 base, J lost 1 base, and 7 bases lay in between. The CDR3 bases are TGTGCCAGCAGTTTAGAACAGATGAACACCGGGGAGCTGTTTTTT. Its translation: CASSLEQMNTGELFF.